These 31 T cell receptor beta chains were all obtained from the same sample, sequenced in a study of CD8+ T cells in alopecia areata. RNA was extracted and reverse transcribed into cDNA as the sequencing template. Some clones are missing from TCRdb's copy, which holds only in-frame ones; the method was immunoSEQ multiplex PCR. The sample records some 180,000 clones, 56% being singletons. Sequenced sample: CD8+ T cells sorted from blood. These receptors came from a human donor in good health.

This clone was recorded once. This chain links TRBV30 with TRBJ2-7; weak D call: TRBD2 (6 bases). Germline loops: CDR1 GTSNPN, CDR2 SVGIG (reference sequence). The ends were cut back, 0 bases at V and 0 bases at J, with 12 bases in the middle. This CDR3 is built from 15 residues. CDR3: CAWSVAGGRSYEQYF. CDR3 coding DNA: TGTGCCTGGAGTGTAGCCGGGGGACGCTCCTACGAGCAGTACTTC.

This rearrangement joins TRBV15 to TRBJ1-1; D call uncertain. Per germline, CDR1 LNHNV and CDR2 YYDKDF (reference sequence). V was shortened by 1 base and J by 1 base, with 4 bases between the two germline ends. The CDR3 totals 13 residues. CDR3 residues: CATSRGWNTEAFF. CDR3 nucleotide sequence: TGTGCCACCAGCAGAGGTTGGAACACTGAAGCTTTCTTT.

V usage is TRBV11-2 and J usage is TRBJ1-6, with D unresolved. The CDR3 totals 14 residues. V was pared by 4 bases and J by 6 bases, with 10 bases between. The germline CDR1 and CDR2 sequences are SGHAT and FQNNGV. CDR3 loop: CASSSGNPNSPLHF. As DNA, the CDR3 is TGTGCCAGCAGCTCGGGGAACCCTAATTCACCCCTCCACTTT.

This clone was observed a handful of times. The chain uses TRBV14 and TRBJ1-1; no definite D call. Trimming cost V 3 bases and J 6 bases, with 14 bases left between them. Germline V gene data show CDR1 as SGHDN and CDR2 as FVKESK. The CDR3 covers 14 residues. CDR3 amino acids: CASSHLGSDPEAFF. The CDR3 DNA reads as TGTGCCAGCAGCCATCTGGGGTCGGATCCTGAAGCTTTCTTT. Together with reference TRBV14 and TRBJ1-1, the CDR3 gives the full variable domain: EAGVTQFPSHSVIEKGQTVTLRCDPISGHDNLYWYRRVMGKEIKFLLHFVKESKQDESGMPNNRFLAERTGGTYSTLKVQPAELEDSGVYFCASSHLGSDPEAFFGQGTRLTVV.

The chain couples TRBV2 to TRBJ2-1, with D unclear. Per the germline V gene, CDR1 is SNHLY and CDR2 is FYNNEI. The CDR3 has 13 residues. Trimming removed 4 bases from V and 3 bases from J, with 7 bases in between. The CDR3 DNA is TGTGCCAGCAGTGGCGGATTCTACAATGAGCAGTTCTTC. It yields the protein CASSGGFYNEQFF.

This chain links TRBV11-2 with TRBJ2-1, with D maybe TRBD2 (7 bases). The germline gives CDR1 SGHAT, CDR2 FQNNGV. The ends were cut back, 5 bases at V and 1 base at J, with 18 bases in the middle. CDR3 size: 17 residues. CDR3 in amino acids: CASSPRGPAGSYNEQFF. The DNA of the CDR3 is TGTGCCAGCAGCCCCAGGGGCCCAGCGGGGTCCTACAATGAGCAGTTCTTC.

The V gene is TRBV29-1, the J gene TRBJ2-2, with 7 bases lining up with TRBD2. CDR1 is SQVTM, CDR2 ANQGSEA, per germline. CDR3 length: 14 amino acids. The junction had 7 bases not matched to a gene; V was cut back by 3 bases and J by 6 bases. Here the CDR3 DNA reads TGCAGCGTTGAGAAGGGTGCGGGAGCCGGGGAGCTGTTTTTT. This encodes CSVEKGAGAGELFF.

The chain has TRBV2 and TRBJ1-6, with unresolved D. CDR1 is SNHLY, CDR2 FYNNEI, per germline. The germline V and J ends were trimmed by 2 bases and 6 bases, with 8 bases remaining between them. The CDR3 extends over 14 amino acids. This chain's CDR3 is CASSELFGNSPLHF. CDR3 DNA sequence: TGTGCCAGCAGTGAATTGTTTGGTAATTCACCCCTCCACTTT.

J is TRBJ1-2 and V is TRBV7-9, with no clear D. CDR3 length equals 12 residues. Trimming took 3 bases from V and 6 from J, leaving 8 bases between them. The germline V gene has CDR1 SEHNR and CDR2 FQNEAQ (reference sequence). DNA for the CDR3: TGTGCCAGCAGCTTTCCCGGGAATGGCTACACCTTC. This encodes CASSFPGNGYTF.

The genes are TRBV19 and TRBJ1-2, with 7 bases fitting TRBD1. The CDR3 is 12 residues long. CDR1 LNHDA and CDR2 SQIVND come from the germline V gene (reference sequence). The junction had 6 bases not matched to a gene; V was cut back by 10 bases and J by 4 bases. The CDR3 nucleotides are TGTGCCACCCGGACAGGATCCTATGGCTACACCTTC. Its translation: CATRTGSYGYTF. The variable domain in full, completed from reference TRBV19 and TRBJ1-2, reads DGGITQSPKYLFRKEGQNVTLSCEQNLNHDAMYWYRQDPGQGLRLIYYSQIVNDFQKGDIAEGYSVSREKKESFPLTVTSAQKNPTAFYLCATRTGSYGYTFGSGTRLTVV.

V usage is TRBV5-1 and J usage is TRBJ2-3, with 7 positions matching TRBD1. J was trimmed by 0 bases and V by 3 bases; bases with no gene match: 4. Germline CDR1 and CDR2: SGHRS and YFSETQ. CDR3 length equals 15 residues. CDR3 sequence: CASSSWDSSTDTQYF. The CDR3 DNA follows: TGCGCCAGCAGCTCGTGGGACAGTAGCACAGATACGCAGTATTTT.

This clone was observed a handful of times. V and J are TRBV23-1 and TRBJ2-5; 9 bases fit TRBD1. TRBV23-1 counts as an open reading frame of uncertain function. Unmatched junction bases numbered 15, after V lost 0 bases and J lost 1 base. The CDR3 extends over 20 amino acids. The DNA of the CDR3 is TGCGCCAGCAGTCAATCTCACCTCCGGGACAGGGCCCCCTCCCAAGAGACCCAGTACTTC. As protein: CASSQSHLRDRAPSQETQYF.

This clone is a singleton in its sample. Other DNA sequences in this sample translate to the same CDR3. The chain employs TRBV4-1 and TRBJ2-7; D unresolved. V was trimmed by 1 base and J by 5 bases, leaving 6 bases between them. CDR3 length: 12 residues. CDR1 is MGHRA, CDR2 YSYEKL, per germline. The CDR3 coding sequence is TGCGCCAGCAGCCAAGGCCAAAACGAGCAGTACTTC. This encodes CASSQGQNEQYF.

The genes are TRBV5-6 and TRBJ2-2; a weak D match, TRBD1 (6 bases). Deletions cut 1 base from V and 3 bases from J, with 10 bases between. The CDR3 contains 15 residues. Germline CDR1 and CDR2: SGHDT and YYEEEE. CDR3 DNA sequence: TGTGCCAGCAGCTTGAAGACAGGTTACACCGGGGAGCTGTTTTTT. It encodes CASSLKTGYTGELFF.

The chain carries TRBV4-1 and TRBJ1-1; 8 bases map to TRBD1. V was pared by 0 bases and J by 0 bases, with 12 bases of the junction left unmatched. CDR3 length: 19 amino acids. CDR1 is MGHRA, CDR2 YSYEKL, per germline. CDR3 in amino acids: CASSQDAGQGLLLNTEAFF. The CDR3 coding sequence is TGCGCCAGCAGCCAAGACGCAGGACAGGGATTGCTATTGAACACTGAAGCTTTCTTT.

In this sample, this clone turned up once. The CDR3 reads CATSLVPSSRETQYF. CDR3 nucleotide sequence: TGTGCCACATCTTTGGTGCCGAGCTCTCGGGAGACCCAGTACTTC. This sequence joins TRBV27 and TRBJ2-5; D unresolved. Between the trimmed V and J ends, which lost 10 bases and 5 bases, there was a span of 23 bases. This CDR3 has 15 residues. Germline loops: CDR1 MNHEY, CDR2 SMNVEV (reference sequence).

The table lists this clone with a few counts. This chain connects TRBV4-1 to TRBJ1-2; D call uncertain. Trimming stripped 1 base from V and 2 bases from J, with 8 bases between. The length of the CDR3 is 14 residues. Germline-derived CDR1 and CDR2 are MGHRA and YSYEKL. The CDR3 protein is CASSQGLLNYGYTF. In DNA form, the CDR3 reads TGCGCCAGCAGCCAAGGTCTCCTGAACTATGGCTACACCTTC.

The chain carries TRBV14 and TRBJ1-2; D is possibly TRBD1 (5 bases). Germline V gives CDR1 SGHDN, CDR2 FVKESK. CDR3 length: 13 amino acids. V was pared by 2 bases and J by 4 bases, with 8 bases between. The DNA for the CDR3 is TGTGCCAGCAGCCAACAGGGCGGCTATGGCTACACCTTC. Its protein is CASSQQGGYGYTF.

This rearrangement joins TRBV4-1 to TRBJ1-4; 7 positions agree with TRBD1. CDR3 size: 15 residues. The V gene end was trimmed by 1 base and the J gene end by 7 bases; junction bases not matched to a gene: 6. CDR1 and CDR2 (germline): MGHRA, YSYEKL. CDR3 sequence reads: CASSQVTGAGEKLFF. The CDR3 coding sequence is TGCGCCAGCAGCCAAGTAACAGGGGCAGGTGAAAAACTGTTTTTT.

The chain carries TRBV13 and TRBJ2-1; the D gene is possibly TRBD1 (5 bases). This CDR3 is built from 14 residues. Between the trimmed V and J ends, which lost 2 bases and 5 bases, there was a span of 10 bases. Germline loops: CDR1 PRHDT, CDR2 FYEKMQ (reference sequence). The CDR3 nucleotides read TGTGCCAGCAGCTTACAGGGTTTTAACAATGAGCAGTTCTTC. It is translated as CASSLQGFNNEQFF.

The gene calls are TRBV15 and TRBJ1-1; D is unresolved. CDR3 length: 12 residues. Trimming stripped 5 bases from V and 1 base from J, with 5 bases between. Germline CDR1 reads LNHNV; CDR2 reads YYDKDF (reference sequence). The CDR3 DNA is TGTGCCACCAGCCTGGAGAACACTGAAGCTTTCTTT. Its translation is CATSLENTEAFF.

The V call is TRBV29-1, the J call TRBJ2-7, with no clear D. Germline V CDR1 and CDR2: SQVTM, ANQGSEA. V gave up 7 bases and J gave up 4 bases, with 23 bases separating them. The CDR3 is made up of 15 amino acids. The CDR3 region is CSAHGRFIPPYEQYF. The DNA for the CDR3 is TGCAGCGCCCATGGGCGATTCATTCCCCCATACGAGCAGTACTTC.

The chain uses TRBV25-1 and TRBJ1-1, with a tentative D call TRBD1 (5 bases). V was trimmed by 1 base and J by 11 bases, leaving 11 bases between them. This CDR3 contains 12 residues. Germline lookup yields CDR1 MGHDK and CDR2 SYGVNS. The CDR3 region has the DNA TGTGCCAGCAGTGAATGGGGCAGGGTGGCTTTCTTT. This sequence encodes CASSEWGRVAFF.

V and J are TRBV5-1 and TRBJ2-1; TRBD2 agrees at 9 bases. The V and J ends lost 3 bases and 7 bases, in that order; junction bases with no gene match: 11. The CDR3 runs to 16 residues. CDR1 and CDR2 from the germline V gene are SGHRS and YFSETQ. CDR3 residues: CASSSSSGDFRNEQFF. As DNA, the CDR3 is TGCGCCAGCAGCTCTTCTAGCGGGGATTTTAGGAATGAGCAGTTCTTC.

The chain combines TRBV6-4 with TRBJ2-4; possibly TRBD1 or TRBD2 for D (5 bases each). Germline CDR1 reads MRHNA; CDR2 reads SNTAGT. CDR3 length: 16 residues. V was clipped by 6 bases and J by 2 bases, with 17 bases between them. Here the CDR3 reads CASSPGAEGTKNIQYF. Here the CDR3 DNA reads TGTGCCAGCAGCCCCGGGGCTGAGGGTACCAAAAACATTCAGTACTTC.

J is TRBJ2-7 and V is TRBV11-2; D remains unclear. The CDR3 has 11 amino acids. Germline values: CDR1 SGHAT, CDR2 FQNNGV. Trimming took 5 bases from V and 4 from J, leaving 6 bases between them. CDR3: CASSHQYEQYF. For the CDR3, the DNA is TGTGCCAGCAGCCACCAATACGAGCAGTACTTC.

This clone was detected only a few times. The chain recombines TRBV29-1 with TRBJ1-1, with D hard to call. V was shortened by 6 bases and J by 5 bases, with 13 bases between the two germline ends. The CDR3 sequence is 12 residues long. Germline V CDR1 and CDR2: SQVTM, ANQGSEA. The CDR3 protein is CSVTGPRTEAFF. In DNA, the CDR3 is TGCAGCGTGACCGGGCCCAGGACTGAAGCTTTCTTT.

This clone has just a few counts. V and J are TRBV28 and TRBJ1-1; 10 bases agree with TRBD1. The J segment lost 0 bases and the V segment lost 7 bases, leaving 8 bases of the junction unmatched. Germline V CDR1 and CDR2: MDHEN, SYDVKM. The CDR3 is 16 amino acids. CDR3 sequence: CASTGTGVLMNTEAFF. CDR3 sequence (DNA): TGTGCCAGCACCGGGACAGGGGTTCTCATGAACACTGAAGCTTTCTTT.

The J gene is TRBJ2-5, the V gene TRBV7-9; TRBD1 is a possible D gene (5 bases). The V and J ends lost 5 bases and 1 base respectively, with 11 bases between them. The CDR3 covers 14 residues. The germline CDR1 and CDR2 sequences are SEHNR and FQNEAQ (reference sequence). In nucleotides, the CDR3 is TGTGCCAGCAGCCAGTGGCAGGGCCAAGAGACCCAGTACTTC. As protein: CASSQWQGQETQYF.

This clone was seen just once. This chain's CDR3 is CASGGMNYGYTF. Here the CDR3 DNA reads TGCGCCAGCGGTGGTATGAACTATGGCTACACCTTC. The J gene is TRBJ1-2, the V gene TRBV5-1, with D unclear. CDR1 is SGHRS and CDR2 is YFSETQ in the germline V gene. This CDR3 is 12 amino acids long. The ends were cut back, 7 bases at V and 2 bases at J, with 9 bases in the middle.

The rearrangement joins TRBV2 to TRBJ1-5; 10 bases fit TRBD1. Germline loops: CDR1 SNHLY, CDR2 FYNNEI. This CDR3 has 15 amino acids. V dropped 4 bases and J dropped 4; count of bases not matched to a gene: 4. CDR3 in amino acids: CASSGRGQGNQPQHF. The CDR3 DNA is TGTGCCAGCAGTGGTCGGGGACAGGGGAATCAGCCCCAGCATTTT.